The T cell receptor (beta chain) described here comes from a study of T cells after yellow fever vaccination. Findings and caveats of the study: FACS-sorted repertoires could harbor abundant contaminating bulk-population clonotypes. Detected again after the booster were most primary-vaccination clones, at almost 97% CD4 and about 90% CD8. The secondary T-cell response peaked on day 5, not day 15, but was weaker.

This clonotype turned up a few times. The antigen is unknown. TCRdb analysed the 5' RACE reads with MiXCR anew, one entry per CDR3 protein. The sample records 150,000 to 200,000 distinct CDR3 sequences, around 9.3% being singletons. Sample: CD8+ T cells sorted from PBMCs, taken 45 days after the yellow fever booster vaccination. The sequence derives from a man aged 18 to 30 who received the YFV17D yellow fever vaccine.

CDR3 in amino acids: CSASPGLMNTEAFF. CDR3 coding DNA: TGCAGTGCTAGTCCGGGACTCATGAACACTGAAGCTTTCTTT. The chain uses TRBV20-1 and TRBJ1-1; weak D call: TRBD1 (5 bases). V was cut by 3 bases and J by 0 bases, with 11 bases left in between. The CDR3 is 14 residues long. Germline V gives CDR1 DFQATT, CDR2 SNEGSKA (reference sequence).